The 8 T cell receptor beta chains given below trace back to one sample, sequenced in a study of control samples from healthy donors and cancer patients. The repertoire was sequenced with immunoSEQ multiplex PCR; TCRdb's copy has only in-frame clones and lacks some. This table holds about 120,000 clones, roughly 90% found once. Sequenced material: PBMCs. All receptors derive from a woman aged 60-75 years with lung cancer.

This rearrangement joins TRBV6-5 to TRBJ1-5, with D unclear. CDR1 and CDR2 (germline): MNHEY, SVGAGI. With 7 bases removed from V and 4 bases from J, the gap between germline ends came to 14 bases. CDR3 size: 14 residues. CDR3 bases: TGTGCCAGCAATCCAGCGAGTCGAAATCAGCCCCAGCATTTT. Translation gives CASNPASRNQPQHF.

This chain joins TRBV19 and TRBJ2-7; the D gene could be TRBD1 or TRBD2 (5 bases each). The CDR3 consists of 14 residues. Between the trimmed V and J ends, which lost 3 bases and 7 bases, there was a span of 16 bases. Germline V gives CDR1 LNHDA, CDR2 SQIVND (reference sequence). CDR3 sequence reads: CASSILDGTKEQYF. The CDR3 DNA follows: TGTGCCAGTAGTATTCTTGACGGGACGAAGGAGCAGTACTTC.

The chain carries TRBV19 and TRBJ2-5; D ambiguous. Trimming stripped 2 bases from V and 4 bases from J, with 14 bases between. CDR1 LNHDA and CDR2 SQIVND come from the germline V gene (reference sequence). The CDR3 length is 15 residues. CDR3: CASSINVSPRETQYF. CDR3 DNA: TGTGCCAGTAGTATAAACGTCAGCCCGAGAGAGACCCAGTACTTC.

V and J are TRBV4-2 and TRBJ2-3; 11 bases match TRBD2. The CDR3 consists of 15 residues. V shed 6 bases and J 4 bases; nucleotides not matched to a gene: 6. Germline V gene data show CDR1 as LGHNA and CDR2 as YNFKEQ. CDR3 DNA: TGTGCCAGCAGTCCACTAGCGGGAGACGCAGATACGCAGTATTTT. It is translated as CASSPLAGDADTQYF.

The chain carries TRBV5-1 and TRBJ2-1, with D hard to call. V was trimmed by 5 bases and J by 0 bases, leaving 12 bases between them. CDR3 size: 15 residues. Germline V gene data show CDR1 as SGHRS and CDR2 as YFSETQ. CDR3 residues: CASRLRPDSYNEQFF. The CDR3 bases are TGCGCCAGCAGATTGAGGCCGGACTCCTACAATGAGCAGTTCTTC.

This clone was counted only a few times. The CDR3 nucleotides read TGTGCCAGCACCCCCCGGCCACTAGCACAGCCCGGGGAGCTGTTTTTT. Protein sequence: CASTPRPLAQPGELFF. The chain is built from TRBV9 and TRBJ2-2, with D possibly being TRBD2 (6 bases). Germline V gives CDR1 SGDLS, CDR2 YYNGEE. CDR3 length equals 16 residues. The V gene lost 6 bases and the J gene lost 6 bases, with 21 bases spanning the gap. The variable domain in full, with the rest retrieved from reference TRBV9 and TRBJ2-2, is DSGVTQTPKHLITATGQRVTLRCSPRSGDLSVYWYQQSLDQGLQFLIQYYNGEERAKGNILERFSAQQFPDLHSELNLSSLELGDSALYFCASTPRPLAQPGELFFGEGSRLTVL.

V and J are TRBV5-5 and TRBJ2-3; no reliable D call. In germline, CDR1 is SGHKS, CDR2 YYEKEE (reference sequence). The CDR3 extends over 14 amino acids. Trimming took 2 bases from V and 1 from J, leaving 8 bases between them. CDR3 sequence (DNA): TGTGCCAGCAGCTTCGGCACGCGCACAGATACGCAGTATTTT. Protein sequence: CASSFGTRTDTQYF.

The CDR3 loop reads CASSLGTSGGRGDTQYF. CDR3 bases: TGTGCCAGCAGCTTAGGGACTAGCGGGGGCCGGGGAGATACGCAGTATTTT. The genes are TRBV7-2 and TRBJ2-3; 13 positions match TRBD2. This CDR3 comprises 17 residues. Looked up from germline, CDR1 is SGHTA and CDR2 is FQGNSA. Germline trimming cut 1 base from V and 5 bases from J; bases unmatched to any gene: 6.